The clone carrying this T cell receptor beta chain came up a few times. Its antigen is not known. This entry is derived from a study of a mutant IDH1 vaccine in newly diagnosed glioma. Study overall: The patients were given eight vaccinations, one each in weeks 1, 3, 5, 7, 11, 15, 19 and 23. Initiation of the vaccine course occurred 4-6 weeks after radiotherapy alone, or alongside temozolomide cycles.

Specified time point: week 11, during vaccination. Each vaccine dose was 300 ug of mutant IDH1 20-mer peptide, with topical imiquimod. Assay used: immunoSEQ multiplex PCR; TCRdb lists only in-frame clones, some missing. The sample lists tens of thousands of clones, roughly 80% occurring once. CDR3 length: 14 residues. The germline CDR1 and CDR2 sequences are MNHEY and SVGAGI. Trimming cost V 8 bases and J 1 base, with 12 bases left between them. This chain joins TRBV6-5 and TRBJ1-5; D not resolved. The sample consisted of PBMCs, taken from a glioma patient whose treatment included an IDH1 peptide vaccine. This TCR came from a middle-aged man with glioma. In DNA, the CDR3 is TGTGCCAGCGCCCCCCGAGGAAGCAATCAGCCCCAGCATTTT. This encodes CASAPRGSNQPQHF.